These 9 T cell receptor beta chains came from one sample sequenced in a study of control samples from healthy donors and cancer patients. Assay: immunoSEQ multiplex PCR; the TCRdb copy retains only in-frame clones and omits some. The sample shows around 40,000 clones, 75% to 95% of them seen only once. The sequenced sample consisted of PBMCs. Receptors were obtained from a middle-aged woman with head and neck cancer.

The rearrangement joins TRBV6-5 to TRBJ2-1; the match to TRBD1 covers 8 bases. CDR1 MNHEY and CDR2 SVGAGI come from the germline V gene. The CDR3 is made up of 15 amino acids. V dropped 7 bases and J dropped 5; count of bases not matched to a gene: 10. CDR3 sequence: CASTRVTGENNEQFF. The CDR3 DNA is TGTGCCAGCACACGAGTGACAGGGGAAAACAATGAGCAGTTCTTC.

DNA of the CDR3: TGTGCCAGCAGCTTAGCGACAGTGAGAGACCTTCCTTACAATGAGCAGTTCTTC. It codes for CASSLATVRDLPYNEQFF. V usage is TRBV7-9 and J usage is TRBJ2-1; maybe TRBD1 (5 bases). V lost 0 bases, J lost 4 bases, and 19 bases lay in between. The CDR3 consists of 18 residues. Germline CDR1 and CDR2: SEHNR and FQNEAQ (reference sequence).

This clone turned up a few times. At one of its ends the junction is not consistent with the germline gene, which may arise from a read error. V is TRBV6-6 and J is TRBJ1-5, with D tentatively TRBD1 (5 bases). Germline V gene sequence: CDR1 MNHNY, CDR2 SVGAGI (reference sequence). This CDR3 spans 17 amino acids. Here the CDR3 DNA reads TGTGCCAGCAGTCCCTGGCGGGGCTACGGAGGCAATCGGCCCCAGCATTTT. Translating gives CASSPWRGYGGNRPQHF.

V is TRBV7-9 and J is TRBJ1-2, with D possibly matching TRBD1 (5 bases). Trimming shortened V by 3 bases and J by 10 bases, and 12 bases separated the two germline ends. Germline assignment: CDR1 SEHNR and CDR2 FQNEAQ (reference sequence). The CDR3 spans 12 residues. The CDR3 loop reads CASSLHRQDYTF. The CDR3 region has the DNA TGTGCCAGCAGCTTGCACAGGCAAGACTACACCTTC.

J is TRBJ1-6 and V is TRBV10-1, with TRBD1 matching 7 bases. The germline gives CDR1 WNHNN, CDR2 SYGVQD (reference sequence). The CDR3 contains 16 residues. V was pared by 3 bases and J by 7 bases, with 9 bases of the junction left unmatched. The CDR3 protein is CASSDPRTGRNSPLHF. DNA for the CDR3: TGCGCCAGCAGTGACCCCCGGACAGGAAGAAATTCACCCCTCCACTTT.

This chain uses TRBV6-5 with TRBJ1-5; D gene ambiguous. Germline lookup yields CDR1 MNHEY and CDR2 SVGAGI. CDR3 size: 12 residues. The ends were cut back, 7 bases at V and 2 bases at J, with 6 bases in the middle. CDR3 nucleotides: TGTGCCAGCAACGCGGGCAATCAGCCCCAGCATTTT. It translates to CASNAGNQPQHF.

V gene TRBV21-1 combines with J gene TRBJ2-1; no DNA check was done on the table's D call, TRBD2. TRBV21-1 is listed as a pseudogene. This CDR3 comprises 14 residues. CDR3 in DNA: TGTGCCAGCAGCGCCGACGAGGGGAGGGGGAGTCAGTTCTTC. Protein product: CASSADEGRGSQFF.

The V gene is TRBV2, the J gene TRBJ2-3; D is perhaps TRBD1 (6 bases). Germline V gene lookup returns CDR1 SNHLY and CDR2 FYNNEI. V was pared by 3 bases and J by 6 bases, with 13 bases between. The CDR3 is 14 residues long. The CDR3 nucleotides read TGTGCCAGCAGTGACACAGGGCCTTGGGATACGCAGTATTTT. Translation: CASSDTGPWDTQYF.

This chain uses TRBV21-1 with TRBJ1-5; TRBD1, the table's D call, was not compared with the DNA. TRBV21-1 is a known pseudogene. This CDR3 is built from 16 residues. The CDR3 nucleotides read TGTGCCAGCAGCAAAGGCAGGGCAGGGCCCAATCAGCCCCAGCATTTT. Protein: CASSKGRAGPNQPQHF.